This entry lists 32 T cell receptor beta chains sequenced from one sample in a study of regulatory T cells in long-lasting Graves disease. Time point reported: newly diagnosed GD, antithyroid drugs for less than 3 months. From PBMCs, RNA was extracted and then used to make the TCR library. Relying on iRepertoire HTBI primers and Arm-PCR of CDR3 regions, the team built TCR beta libraries. TCRdb fed the multiplex PCR reads into MiXCR, producing one record per CDR3 protein. In the table there are some 400,000 distinct CDR3 sequences, 14% to 15% of which are singletons. This same sample was also part of a study on T cells in Graves' hyperthyroidism and ophthalmopathy.

Sequenced material: peripheral blood mononuclear cells (PBMCs), taken at new diagnosis, from a patient treated with antithyroid drugs. These receptors all come from a woman under 40 with Graves disease.

The J gene is TRBJ1-4, the V gene TRBV7-9; 8 nucleotides line up with TRBD1. The CDR3 contains 15 residues. The ends lost 5 bases at V and 8 bases at J; junction bases unmatched: 10. Germline V gene lookup returns CDR1 SEHNR and CDR2 FQNEAQ (reference sequence). CDR3 protein: CASSHQAGGDEKLFF. The CDR3 DNA reads TGTGCCAGCAGCCACCAGGCAGGGGGCGACGAAAAACTGTTTTTT.

The chain is built from TRBV24-1 and TRBJ2-1; TRBD2 aligns across 14 bases. This CDR3 region has 16 residues. J lost 6 bases, V lost 3 bases, and 3 bases had no gene match. Germline CDR1 reads KGHDR; CDR2 reads SFDVKD. In nucleotides, the CDR3 is TGTGCCACCAGTGATAGAGGGACTAGCGGGAGCAATGAGCAGTTCTTC. The encoded protein is CATSDRGTSGSNEQFF.

This clonotype has only a few counts. The chain uses TRBV12-3 or TRBV12-4 and TRBJ2-1, with 10 bases lining up with TRBD2. J was trimmed by 3 bases and V by 8 bases; bases with no gene match: 4. This CDR3 contains 14 residues. CDR3 DNA sequence: TGTGCCAGCCTACTAGCGGGGTTCTACAATGAGCAGTTCTTC. Translation gives CASLLAGFYNEQFF.

V is TRBV5-1 and J is TRBJ2-1, with TRBD2 matching over 11 bases. The CDR3 is 14 amino acids. The junction had 4 bases not matched to a gene; V was cut back by 6 bases and J by 5 bases. Germline lookup yields CDR1 SGHRS and CDR2 YFSETQ. The CDR3 loop is CASTRLAGNNEQFF. The CDR3 nucleotides are TGCGCCAGCACCAGACTAGCGGGGAACAATGAGCAGTTCTTC. Using reference TRBV5-1 and TRBJ2-1 for the parts outside the CDR3, the full variable domain is KAGVTQTPRYLIKTRGQQVTLSCSPISGHRSVSWYQQTPGQGLQFLFEYFSETQRNKGNFPGRFSGRQFSNSRSEMNVSTLELGDSALYLCASTRLAGNNEQFFGPGTRLTVL.

This chain uses TRBV19 with TRBJ2-1; D not certain. Germline V gene data show CDR1 as LNHDA and CDR2 as SQIVND (reference sequence). Trimming cost V 1 base and J 3 bases, with 4 bases left between them. The CDR3 spans 13 residues. Here the CDR3 DNA reads TGTGCCAGTAGTATAGGAAACTACAATGAGCAGTTCTTC. This codes for CASSIGNYNEQFF.

Ten or more counts support this clonotype. The rearrangement links TRBV7-9 to TRBJ2-7, with TRBD2 matching over 10 bases. The CDR3 extends over 14 amino acids. CDR1 is SEHNR, CDR2 FQNEAQ, per germline (reference sequence). V was clipped by 6 bases and J by 5 bases; unmatched bases: 7. CDR3 loop: CASSPPSGSHEQYF. The DNA of the CDR3 is TGTGCCAGCAGTCCCCCTAGCGGGAGCCACGAGCAGTACTTC.

About this clonotype: This may be a read error: a much more frequent sequence differs by one nucleotide. J is TRBJ1-2 and V is TRBV7-2, with D uncertain. This CDR3 is 14 amino acids long. The V gene's germline CDR1 is SGHTA and CDR2 FQGNSA. CDR3 protein: CASSLAQANYDYTF. The DNA for the CDR3 is TGTGCCAGCAGCTTAGCCCAGGCAAACTATGACTACACCTTC.

This clonotype was detected many times. V and J are TRBV6-4 and TRBJ2-5; 7 positions agree with TRBD2. The V segment lost 10 bases and the J segment 2 bases; nucleotides outside the gene matches: 13. CDR3 length equals 15 residues. Germline CDR1 and CDR2: MRHNA and SNTAGT. The CDR3 sequence is CATSRLAGEQETQYF. The CDR3 nucleotides are TGTGCCACCTCACGGCTGGCGGGGGAACAAGAGACCCAGTACTTC.

V and J are TRBV20-1 and TRBJ2-3; the match to TRBD1 covers 9 bases. The CDR3 runs 15 residues. CDR1 and CDR2 (germline): DFQATT, SNEGSKA (reference sequence). Trimming took 2 bases from V and 4 from J; bases not matched to a gene: 7. The CDR3 reads CSARSGQGIADTQYF. CDR3 DNA: TGCAGTGCTAGATCTGGACAGGGGATTGCAGATACGCAGTATTTT.

This clonotype has at least ten counts. This rearrangement joins TRBV2 to TRBJ1-1, with D maybe TRBD1 (6 bases). CDR3 length: 15 residues. Germline CDR1 reads SNHLY; CDR2 reads FYNNEI. V lost 7 bases and J lost 2, with 17 bases in between. CDR3 amino acids: CASTRQTGLNTEAFF. The CDR3, as DNA: TGTGCCAGCACCAGACAGACAGGATTAAACACTGAAGCTTTCTTT.

This clonotype was picked up many times. The rearrangement uses TRBV6-5 and TRBJ1-3; the D is unclear. The CDR3 spans 15 residues. V lost 0 bases and J lost 0, with 6 bases in between. Germline CDR1 is MNHEY and CDR2 is SVGAGI. CDR3 residues: CASSYSVSSGNTIYF. The CDR3 nucleotides are TGTGCCAGCAGTTACTCGGTCAGCTCTGGAAACACCATATATTTT.

This clonotype was found a few times. The chain couples TRBV5-8 to TRBJ2-7; 9 bases line up with TRBD2. CDR1 and CDR2 (germline): SGHTS, YDEGEE. The trim removed 5 bases at V and 3 bases at J, leaving 6 bases unmatched. CDR3 length: 14 residues. The CDR3 here is CASSRAGGNYEQYF. Here the CDR3 DNA reads TGTGCCAGCAGTCGGGCGGGAGGGAACTACGAGCAGTACTTC.

This clonotype was seen a few times. The chain couples TRBV7-9 to TRBJ2-3; weak D call: TRBD1 (6 bases). This CDR3 is built from 15 residues. The germline CDR1 and CDR2 sequences are SEHNR and FQNEAQ (reference sequence). Deletions cut 6 bases from V and 1 base from J, with 14 bases between. The CDR3 loop is CASRRGGFGTDTQYF. The CDR3 bases are TGTGCCAGCAGACGAGGGGGTTTCGGCACAGATACGCAGTATTTT.

This clonotype has ten or more counts. This chain joins TRBV5-4 and TRBJ1-2; the D is unclear. Looked up from germline, CDR1 is SGHNT and CDR2 is YYREEE (reference sequence). CDR3 length equals 12 residues. V was clipped by 0 bases and J by 7 bases, with 7 bases between them. CDR3 in amino acids: CASSLEWGGYTF. The DNA for the CDR3 is TGTGCCAGCAGCTTGGAATGGGGTGGCTACACCTTC.

The chain joins TRBV19 to TRBJ1-2; unclear D gene. CDR1 is LNHDA, CDR2 SQIVND, per germline (reference sequence). This CDR3 spans 13 amino acids. V lost 5 bases and J lost 5, with 12 bases in between. The CDR3 DNA is TGTGCCAGTAGTTCGGACCCGGGGTATGGCTACACCTTC. Encoded protein: CASSSDPGYGYTF. Drawing the rest from reference TRBV19 and TRBJ1-2, the complete variable domain is DGGITQSPKYLFRKEGQNVTLSCEQNLNHDAMYWYRQDPGQGLRLIYYSQIVNDFQKGDIAEGYSVSREKKESFPLTVTSAQKNPTAFYLCASSSDPGYGYTFGSGTRLTVV.

V and J are TRBV20-1 and TRBJ2-7; the D is unclear. CDR1 and CDR2 (germline): DFQATT, SNEGSKA (reference sequence). This CDR3 is 12 amino acids long. V was trimmed by 3 bases and J by 6 bases, leaving 12 bases between them. The CDR3 region is CSARSRAFEQYF. The DNA for the CDR3 is TGCAGTGCTAGGTCTCGGGCCTTCGAGCAGTACTTC.

There are many counts of this clonotype. The rearrangement links TRBV7-9 to TRBJ2-3; TRBD2 aligns across 13 bases. Germline V gene lookup returns CDR1 SEHNR and CDR2 FQNEAQ (reference sequence). This CDR3 is built from 15 residues. The V gene end was trimmed by 5 bases and the J gene end by 6 bases; junction bases not matched to a gene: 5. The CDR3: CASSKTSGRWDTQYF. CDR3 DNA sequence: TGTGCCAGCAGCAAGACTAGCGGGAGGTGGGATACGCAGTATTTT.

This clonotype was detected ten times or more. The chain employs TRBV3-1 and TRBJ2-2; TRBD2 matches 11 bases. This CDR3 is 16 amino acids long. CDR1 and CDR2 (germline): LGHDT, YNNKEL (reference sequence). The V segment lost 4 bases and the J segment 7 bases; nucleotides outside the gene matches: 8. CDR3 loop: CASSLGTSGRIGELFF. The CDR3 region has the DNA TGTGCCAGCAGCCTCGGGACTAGCGGAAGGATCGGGGAGCTGTTTTTT.

The chain is built from TRBV29-1 and TRBJ1-1; D gene ambiguous. Trimming left V 1 base short and J 1 base short, with 7 bases between. Germline assignment: CDR1 SQVTM and CDR2 ANQGSEA. The CDR3 is made up of 13 amino acids. The CDR3 sequence is CSVEVEGNTEAFF. Here the CDR3 DNA reads TGCAGCGTTGAAGTTGAAGGGAACACTGAAGCTTTCTTT.

This clonotype was observed a handful of times. This rearrangement joins TRBV20-1 to TRBJ1-2; the match to TRBD1 covers 8 bases. Germline-derived CDR1 and CDR2 are DFQATT and SNEGSKA (reference sequence). The CDR3 covers 13 residues. V trimming: 5 bases; J trimming: 6 bases; junction bases outside the gene matches: 8. The chain's CDR3 is CSALTGVGDGYTF. The CDR3 DNA reads as TGCAGTGCTCTGACAGGGGTAGGAGATGGCTACACCTTC.

This clonotype was picked up many times. The chain has TRBV7-3 and TRBJ2-1, with D tentatively TRBD2 (6 bases). V dropped 5 bases and J dropped 6 bases, with 14 bases sitting between them. This CDR3 contains 14 residues. Germline CDR1 reads SGHTA; CDR2 reads FQGTGA. The CDR3 reads CASSAYQTSNEQFF. CDR3 nucleotide sequence: TGTGCCAGCAGCGCCTACCAGACTAGCAATGAGCAGTTCTTC.

In its sample, this clonotype was seen many times. The chain has TRBV11-2 and TRBJ2-5; D is ambiguous. Trimming took 5 bases from V and 2 from J, leaving 12 bases between them. Germline loops: CDR1 SGHAT, CDR2 FQNNGV. The CDR3 runs to 14 residues. DNA of the CDR3: TGTGCCAGCAGCCCCTTTTTAATACAAGAGACCCAGTACTTC. Amino acid sequence: CASSPFLIQETQYF.

The chain uses TRBV6-1 and TRBJ1-3, with unresolved D. Trimming took 10 bases from V and 0 from J, leaving 7 bases between them. Germline CDR1 MNHNS, CDR2 SASEGT. The CDR3 is 12 amino acids. Written as DNA, the CDR3 is TGTGCCACGACTATCTCTGGAAACACCATATATTTT. As protein: CATTISGNTIYF.

This chain joins TRBV11-1 and TRBJ2-6; D might be TRBD1 (5 bases). The CDR3 is 16 amino acids. Germline V gene data show CDR1 as SGHAT and CDR2 as FQDESV (reference sequence). With 1 base removed from V and 0 bases from J, the gap between germline ends came to 7 bases. The CDR3 sequence is CASSLGGRSGANVLTF. As DNA, the CDR3 is TGTGCCAGCAGCTTAGGGGGCCGCTCTGGGGCCAACGTCCTGACTTTC.

This clonotype was counted at least ten times. The chain uses TRBV6-1 and TRBJ2-7, with D possibly TRBD1 on 6 matching bases. V gave up 10 bases and J gave up 5 bases, with 24 bases separating them. Germline assignment: CDR1 MNHNS and CDR2 SASEGT. The CDR3 consists of 15 residues. The CDR3 is CATRPHRQAGDEQYF. As DNA, the CDR3 is TGTGCCACCAGACCACATCGACAGGCTGGGGACGAGCAGTACTTC.

The V and J genes are TRBV6-2 or TRBV6-3 and TRBJ1-2; D unclear. With 6 bases removed from V and 1 base from J, the gap between germline ends came to 21 bases. CDR1 MNHEY and CDR2 SVGEGT come from the germline V gene. CDR3 size: 17 residues. The CDR3 DNA reads as TGTGCCAGCAGCCCAACTAGGACTGGTGTCGGTAACTATGGCTACACCTTC. Amino acids: CASSPTRTGVGNYGYTF.

In this sample, this clonotype turned up many times. The chain combines TRBV3-1 with TRBJ2-5; the D gene is possibly TRBD2 (6 bases). The germline V gene encodes CDR1 LGHDT and CDR2 YNNKEL (reference sequence). The CDR3 length is 14 residues. V lost 1 base and J 5 bases, leaving 11 bases between the germline ends. In DNA form, the CDR3 reads TGTGCCAGCAGCCAAGTTCTGGAGGGGGAGACCCAGTACTTC. Translating gives CASSQVLEGETQYF.

Details on this clonotype: A much more abundant neighbour one base away suggests this may be a read error. The V gene is TRBV20-1, the J gene TRBJ2-5; D not certain. Germline V CDR1 and CDR2: DFQATT, SNEGSKA (reference sequence). The CDR3 is 13 residues long. V lost 1 base, J lost 5 bases, and 11 bases lay in between. For the CDR3, the DNA is TGCAGTGCTAGAGTTAATGTTTGGGAGACCCAGTACTTC. Protein: CSARVNVWETQYF.

This clonotype was seen many times. This sequence joins TRBV7-9 and TRBJ2-7; TRBD1 is a possible D gene (5 bases). Germline V gene data show CDR1 as SEHNR and CDR2 as FQNEAQ (reference sequence). The CDR3 has 12 amino acids. The V end was cut by 5 bases, the J end by 4 bases, with 9 bases between. The CDR3 DNA is TGTGCCAGCAGCCCCCCAGGGTACGAGCAGTACTTC. It specifies CASSPPGYEQYF.

The V and J genes are TRBV7-9 and TRBJ1-2; D is undetermined. Germline V gene lookup returns CDR1 SEHNR and CDR2 FQNEAQ (reference sequence). This CDR3 has 13 residues. V lost 8 bases to trimming and J lost 2 bases, with 12 bases between them. CDR3 loop: CASVDFTNYGYTF. CDR3 DNA: TGTGCCAGCGTCGACTTCACGAACTATGGCTACACCTTC.

This clonotype was counted many times. The chain recombines TRBV20-1 with TRBJ2-5, with 10 positions matching TRBD2. The J segment lost 4 bases and the V segment lost 7 bases, leaving 12 bases of the junction unmatched. The germline gives CDR1 DFQATT, CDR2 SNEGSKA (reference sequence). The CDR3 is 15 amino acids. CDR3 residues: CSGSSGRGVLETQYF. CDR3 DNA sequence: TGCAGTGGAAGCAGCGGGAGGGGAGTACTAGAGACCCAGTACTTC.

This clonotype was seen repeatedly, ten times or more. The chain uses TRBV7-9 and TRBJ1-2; D is unclear. Germline V gene sequence: CDR1 SEHNR, CDR2 FQNEAQ (reference sequence). The V and J ends lost 5 bases and 5 bases respectively, with 18 bases between them. CDR3 length: 15 residues. The CDR3 reads CASSQRVSSLYGYTF. CDR3 nucleotide sequence: TGTGCCAGCAGCCAAAGGGTCTCCAGTCTTTATGGCTACACCTTC. The whole variable domain, filled in from reference TRBV7-9 and TRBJ1-2, reads DTGVSQNPRHKITKRGQNVTFRCDPISEHNRLYWYRQTLGQGPEFLTYFQNEAQLEKSRLLSDRFSAERPKGSFSTLEIQRTEQGDSAMYLCASSQRVSSLYGYTFGSGTRLTVV.